What follows describes a single T cell receptor (beta chain). Profiling relied on immunoSEQ multiplex PCR, and the TCRdb table lists in-frame clones only, not all of them. The sample lists 250,000 to 350,000 clones, 75% to 90% occurring once. These data are taken from a study of blood T cell repertoires in COVID-19. This CDR3 region has 15 residues. The germline V gene encodes CDR1 SGHVS and CDR2 FQNEAQ. The V gene lost 6 bases and the J gene lost 0 bases, with 14 bases spanning the gap. The chain combines TRBV7-8 with TRBJ1-2; TRBD1 might be the D (5 bases). The material sequenced was peripheral blood. This TCR came from a woman in her sixties or seventies with acute or convalescent COVID-19. The CDR3 coding sequence is TGTGCCAGCAGGCCGGTGGGACTGTCTAACTATGGCTACACCTTC. It yields the protein CASRPVGLSNYGYTF.